This T cell receptor (beta chain) was identified in a study of cytomegalovirus exposure and HLA in healthy donors. Unmatched junction bases numbered 2, after V lost 6 bases and J lost 4 bases. Per the germline V gene, CDR1 is WSHSY and CDR2 is SAAADI. The CDR3 runs to 12 residues. This clone was observed once. The study ran its PCR with 60 Vbeta and 13 Jbeta primers. The assay was immunoSEQ multiplex PCR, and TCRdb's table has in-frame clones only and misses some. The sample gives about 110,000 clones, about 74% of which show up once; 14% is in the top ten. Material: PBMCs. This clonotype was sampled from a middle-aged woman in good health and CMV-seropositive. This rearrangement joins TRBV10-2 to TRBJ1-1, with 7 positions matching TRBD1. The CDR3 DNA is TGCGCCAGCAGCCAGGGGGGCACTGAAGCTTTCTTT. Protein sequence: CASSQGGTEAFF.